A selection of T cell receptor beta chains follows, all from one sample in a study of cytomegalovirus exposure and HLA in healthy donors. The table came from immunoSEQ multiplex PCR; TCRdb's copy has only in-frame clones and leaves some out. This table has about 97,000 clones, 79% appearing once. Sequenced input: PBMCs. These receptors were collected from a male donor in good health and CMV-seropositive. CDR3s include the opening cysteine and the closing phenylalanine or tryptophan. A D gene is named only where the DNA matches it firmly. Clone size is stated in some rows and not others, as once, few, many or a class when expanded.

CASSRGAGGPDTQYF	TGTGCCAGCAGCCGTGGGGCGGGGGGGCCAGATACGCAGTATTTT	TRBD2	.	TRBV27	TRBJ2-3
CASSYQGRDSPLHF	TGTGCCAGCAGTTACCAGGGTAGGGATTCACCCCTCCACTTT	.	.	TRBV6-6	TRBJ1-6
CASSSLGQDEAFF	TGTGCCAGCAGCTCCCTGGGACAGGATGAAGCTTTCTTT	TRBD1	.	TRBV11-2	TRBJ1-1
CASSYLREAYTF	TGTGCCAGCAGCTACCTCAGGGAGGCCTACACCTTC	.	.	TRBV7-8	TRBJ1-2
CASSVAGTDTEAFF	TGTGCCAGCAGCGTCGCCGGGACTGATACTGAAGCTTTCTTT	.	few	TRBV9	TRBJ1-1
CASSPTGNNSPLHF	TGCGCCAGCAGCCCGACAGGGAATAATTCACCCCTCCACTTT	TRBD1	.	TRBV5-1	TRBJ1-6
CASSEGGANTEAFF	TGTGCCAGTAGTGAAGGGGGGGCGAACACTGAAGCTTTCTTT	.	.	TRBV19	TRBJ1-1
CAWRRDRGVDTQYF	TGTGCCTGGAGACGGGACAGGGGAGTTGATACGCAGTATTTT	TRBD1	.	TRBV30	TRBJ2-3
CASTFTGGEAFF	TGTGCCAGCACTTTTACGGGGGGCGAAGCTTTCTTT	.	few	TRBV6-5	TRBJ1-1
CAWTGGYQYNEQFF	TGTGCCTGGACGGGGGGATACCAATACAATGAGCAGTTCTTC	TRBD2	once	TRBV30	TRBJ2-1